Listed here are 31 T cell receptor beta chains from one sample, sequenced in a study of neurological immune-mediated disorders. TCRdb redid the calling of the 5' RACE reads with MiXCR, one entry per CDR3 protein. Among approximately 32,000 distinct CDR3 sequences listed, roughly 7% were seen once. Input material: PBMCs. The receptor set was obtained from a woman aged 40 to 49 in good health.

In this sample, this clonotype turned up many times. One junction end does not reproduce the germline sequence, and a read error may be involved. This chain joins TRBV7-7 and TRBJ2-1; D gene ambiguous. Germline V gene data show CDR1 as SSHAT and CDR2 as FNYEAQ (reference sequence). The CDR3 runs 15 residues. CDR3 in amino acids: CASSSQVGPLNEQFF. The CDR3 coding sequence is TGTGCTAGCAGCTCCCAAGTAGGCCCTTTAAATGAGCAGTTCTTC.

Ten or more counts support this clonotype. The chain joins TRBV29-1 to TRBJ2-1; a weak D match, TRBD2 (5 bases). V lost 3 bases and J 9 bases, leaving 6 bases between the germline ends. CDR3 length: 10 residues. CDR1 is SQVTM, CDR2 ANQGSEA, per germline. The CDR3: CSVDRGEQFF. In DNA, the CDR3 is TGCAGCGTTGACCGGGGTGAGCAGTTCTTC.

This clonotype was seen at least ten times. The chain uses TRBV20-1 and TRBJ2-3, with D perhaps given as TRBD1 or TRBD2 (5 bases each). The V gene lost 0 bases and the J gene lost 5 bases, with 15 bases spanning the gap. The CDR3 is 15 amino acids. Germline CDR1 is DFQATT and CDR2 is SNEGSKA (reference sequence). The CDR3 nucleotides are TGCAGTGCTAGAGACGGGACCAGGGCCGGAGATACGCAGTATTTT. Its protein product is CSARDGTRAGDTQYF.

This clonotype was seen at least ten times. This chain links TRBV27 with TRBJ1-6, with 7 bases identical to TRBD1. The CDR3 is made up of 13 amino acids. V shed 4 bases, J shed 7 bases, and the junction held 1 base outside the gene matches. The germline V gene has CDR1 MNHEY and CDR2 SMNVEV (reference sequence). The CDR3 bases are TGTGCCAGCAGTTACAGGGGAAATTCACCCCTCCACTTT. Protein sequence: CASSYRGNSPLHF.

This clonotype was found many times. The chain joins TRBV9 to TRBJ2-2, with 14 bases aligning to TRBD2. V was pared by 3 bases and J by 0 bases, with 4 bases of the junction left unmatched. Germline V gene sequence: CDR1 SGDLS, CDR2 YYNGEE. The CDR3 is made up of 18 amino acids. The CDR3 sequence is CASSAGLAGVTNTGELFF. CDR3 sequence (DNA): TGTGCCAGCAGCGCGGGACTAGCGGGAGTAACGAACACCGGGGAGCTGTTTTTT.

This clonotype was seen at least ten times. The chain is built from TRBV28 and TRBJ1-3, with D perhaps TRBD1 (5 bases). V was cut by 3 bases and J by 4 bases, with 13 bases left in between. CDR1 and CDR2 (germline): MDHEN, SYDVKM. This CDR3 is 15 amino acids long. CDR3 loop: CASSFRGTLGNTIYF. The CDR3 nucleotides are TGTGCCAGCAGTTTCCGGGGGACCCTCGGAAACACCATATATTTT.

This clonotype showed up many times. The chain has TRBV5-1 and TRBJ1-1; D possibly corresponds to TRBD1 (6 bases). CDR1 is SGHRS and CDR2 is YFSETQ in the germline V gene. This CDR3 is built from 16 residues. V lost 4 bases and J lost 0, with 16 bases in between. The CDR3 DNA reads TGCGCCAGCAGCCCCGGGACAAACATCATGAACACTGAAGCTTTCTTT. Protein sequence: CASSPGTNIMNTEAFF.

This clonotype was detected ten times or more. This sequence joins TRBV5-1 and TRBJ1-1; D call uncertain. The germline CDR1 and CDR2 sequences are SGHRS and YFSETQ. The V gene lost 5 bases and the J gene lost 4 bases, with 6 bases spanning the gap. The CDR3 extends over 11 amino acids. CDR3 protein: CASREATEAFF. The CDR3 DNA reads TGCGCCAGCAGGGAGGCCACTGAAGCTTTCTTT. Drawing the rest from reference TRBV5-1 and TRBJ1-1, the complete variable domain is KAGVTQTPRYLIKTRGQQVTLSCSPISGHRSVSWYQQTPGQGLQFLFEYFSETQRNKGNFPGRFSGRQFSNSRSEMNVSTLELGDSALYLCASREATEAFFGQGTRLTVV.

Sample share makes this clonotype medium-sized. The V and J genes are TRBV7-8 and TRBJ1-1, with 8 positions matching TRBD1. This CDR3 comprises 12 residues. Germline loops: CDR1 SGHVS, CDR2 FQNEAQ. J was trimmed by 8 bases and V by 3 bases; bases with no gene match: 2. The CDR3 spells CASSLDRVEAFF. Written as DNA, the CDR3 is TGTGCCAGCAGCTTGGACAGGGTCGAAGCTTTCTTT.

This clonotype was observed many times. This rearrangement joins TRBV6-2 or TRBV6-3 to TRBJ1-2; no clear D. The germline V and J ends were trimmed by 6 bases and 3 bases, with 17 bases remaining between them. The V gene's germline CDR1 is MNHEY and CDR2 SVGEGT. This CDR3 is 15 amino acids long. The CDR3 loop is CASSPVDMRYYGYTF. Written as DNA, the CDR3 is TGTGCCAGCAGCCCAGTGGATATGAGGTACTATGGCTACACCTTC.

This clonotype was recorded many times. The J gene is TRBJ2-2, the V gene TRBV9, with unresolved D. From germline, CDR1 is SGDLS and CDR2 YYNGEE. The CDR3 is made up of 13 amino acids. The germline V and J ends were trimmed by 4 bases and 6 bases, with 10 bases remaining between them. The CDR3 is CASSPDFAGELFF. CDR3 nucleotide sequence: TGTGCCAGCAGCCCTGATTTCGCCGGGGAGCTGTTTTTT.

By sample share, this clonotype is hyperexpanded. V usage is TRBV20-1 and J usage is TRBJ2-3, with no clear D. This CDR3 is built from 10 residues. V lost 3 bases, J lost 7 bases, and 5 bases lay in between. CDR1 is DFQATT, CDR2 SNEGSKA, per germline (reference sequence). The DNA of the CDR3 is TGCAGTGCTAGCAGGAATACGCAGTATTTT. Its translation is CSASRNTQYF.

This clonotype was recorded many times. The V and J genes are TRBV29-1 and TRBJ1-1; D not resolved. The CDR3 is 14 amino acids. V was cut by 1 base and J by 1 base, with 10 bases left in between. Germline assignment: CDR1 SQVTM and CDR2 ANQGSEA. CDR3: CSVEGRGGNTEAFF. In DNA form, the CDR3 reads TGCAGCGTTGAAGGGCGTGGAGGGAACACTGAAGCTTTCTTT.

This clonotype was counted at least ten times. The chain couples TRBV11-2 to TRBJ2-6, with 11 nucleotides matching TRBD1. CDR1 is SGHAT and CDR2 is FQNNGV in the germline V gene. Trimming removed 4 bases from V and 0 bases from J; junction bases left unmatched: 8. CDR3 size: 19 residues. The CDR3 sequence: CASSYPPGQGGSGANVLTF. The CDR3 coding sequence is TGTGCCAGCAGCTACCCCCCGGGACAGGGGGGCTCTGGGGCCAACGTCCTGACTTTC.

This clonotype was found many times. The J gene is TRBJ1-1, the V gene TRBV12-3 or TRBV12-4, with 8 nucleotides matching TRBD1. The CDR3 length is 14 residues. The junction had 3 bases not matched to a gene; V was cut back by 6 bases and J by 0 bases. CDR3 nucleotide sequence: TGTGCCAGCAGCCCGGACAGGGTGAACACTGAAGCTTTCTTT. Translated: CASSPDRVNTEAFF.

This clonotype was counted ten times or more. The chain combines TRBV20-1 with TRBJ2-7, with 10 bases aligning to TRBD2. This CDR3 spans 15 amino acids. J was trimmed by 0 bases and V by 2 bases; bases with no gene match: 4. CDR1 is DFQATT and CDR2 is SNEGSKA in the germline V gene (reference sequence). The CDR3 here is CSARPLAGSSYEQYF. Written as DNA, the CDR3 is TGCAGTGCTAGACCACTAGCGGGAAGCTCCTACGAGCAGTACTTC.

This clonotype was detected ten times or more. This chain uses TRBV4-1 with TRBJ2-3; D perhaps matches TRBD1 (7 bases). The CDR3 spans 17 residues. CDR1 is MGHRA, CDR2 YSYEKL, per germline. Deletions cut 4 bases from V and 6 bases from J, with 23 bases between. This chain's CDR3 is CASSLQNRGTGEDTQYF. CDR3 nucleotide sequence: TGCGCCAGCAGCCTACAAAACAGGGGCACGGGGGAGGATACGCAGTATTTT.

This clonotype was observed at least ten times. This chain connects TRBV5-1 to TRBJ2-3, with 10 nucleotides matching TRBD1. Germline-derived CDR1 and CDR2 are SGHRS and YFSETQ. The CDR3 runs to 16 residues. V dropped 4 bases and J dropped 5; count of bases not matched to a gene: 10. The CDR3: CASSPLRQGAEDTQYF. The CDR3 DNA reads as TGCGCCAGCAGCCCCCTCCGACAGGGGGCCGAAGATACGCAGTATTTT.

This clonotype was observed a handful of times. The chain links TRBV4-2 to TRBJ2-2, with D possibly matching TRBD1 (5 bases). V lost 0 bases and J lost 6, with 14 bases in between. Germline V gene data show CDR1 as LGHNA and CDR2 as YNFKEQ. This CDR3 has 16 amino acids. The CDR3 nucleotides are TGTGCCAGCAGCCAAGATTCAAGGGGTAGGGCCGGGGAGCTGTTTTTT. It encodes CASSQDSRGRAGELFF.

This clonotype showed up many times. The chain recombines TRBV20-1 with TRBJ2-7, with 7 bases aligning to TRBD1. The germline gives CDR1 DFQATT, CDR2 SNEGSKA (reference sequence). The CDR3 contains 12 residues. The junction had 6 bases not matched to a gene; V was cut back by 8 bases and J by 2 bases. The CDR3 region has the DNA TGCAGTCACGGGACAGACACCTACGAGCAGTACTTC. Translating it yields CSHGTDTYEQYF.

This clonotype was counted ten times or more. The gene calls are TRBV2 and TRBJ1-1; TRBD1 is a possible D gene (5 bases). Between the trimmed V and J ends, which lost 5 bases and 4 bases, there was a span of 14 bases. Germline V gene sequence: CDR1 SNHLY, CDR2 FYNNEI. This CDR3 comprises 14 residues. The CDR3 DNA reads TGTGCCAGCAGTCCGCGACAGTCCCTCACTGAAGCTTTCTTT. Amino acids: CASSPRQSLTEAFF.

Remarks on this clonotype: Germline and junction disagree at one end, which may indicate a read error. The chain carries TRBV27 and TRBJ2-7; 9 nucleotides agree with TRBD2. The germline V gene encodes CDR1 MNHEY and CDR2 SMNVEV (reference sequence). CDR3 size: 14 residues. CDR3 residues: CASRSLAGTYDQYF. The CDR3 DNA reads as TGTGCCAGCAGGAGTCTAGCGGGAACGTACGATCAGTACTTC.

This clonotype came up many times. The chain employs TRBV7-2 and TRBJ1-2; 7 nucleotides align to TRBD1. V shed 5 bases and J 7 bases; nucleotides not matched to a gene: 16. CDR3 length: 16 residues. Germline assignment: CDR1 SGHTA and CDR2 FQGNSA. CDR3 sequence: CASSKQTGAGGGGYTF. In DNA, the CDR3 is TGTGCCAGCAGCAAACAAACAGGGGCCGGTGGGGGTGGCTACACCTTC.

This clonotype has only a few counts. The V gene is TRBV29-1, the J gene TRBJ2-7; TRBD2 might be the D (6 bases). Germline-derived CDR1 and CDR2 are SQVTM and ANQGSEA. V was trimmed by 6 bases and J by 5 bases, leaving 14 bases between them. The CDR3 sequence is 12 residues long. CDR3 bases: TGCAGCGTACCATCGGGAGTCAACGAGCAGTACTTC. This sequence encodes CSVPSGVNEQYF.

This clonotype occurred many times. CDR3 coding DNA: TGCAGTGCTAGAGATAGGGGAGCGGTGCAAGAGACCCAGTACTTC. Encoded protein: CSARDRGAVQETQYF. This chain connects TRBV20-1 to TRBJ2-5; D assignment may be TRBD1 or TRBD2 (5 bases each). Germline values: CDR1 DFQATT, CDR2 SNEGSKA (reference sequence). V was shortened by 0 bases and J by 2 bases, with 13 bases between the two germline ends. This CDR3 spans 15 amino acids.

This clonotype was recorded at least ten times. The chain couples TRBV15 to TRBJ2-5; D perhaps matches TRBD2 (5 bases). The CDR3 consists of 16 residues. Per the germline V gene, CDR1 is LNHNV and CDR2 is YYDKDF (reference sequence). The germline V and J ends were trimmed by 5 bases and 6 bases, with 22 bases remaining between them. The CDR3 region has the DNA TGTGCCACCAGCCCCCCCGGGGTGCCCCCTGGAAAGACCCAGTACTTC. It specifies CATSPPGVPPGKTQYF. The whole variable domain, filled in from reference TRBV15 and TRBJ2-5, reads DAMVIQNPRYQVTQFGKPVTLSCSQTLNHNVMYWYQQKSSQAPKLLFHYYDKDFNNEADTPDNFQSRRPNTSFCFLDIRSPGLGDTAMYLCATSPPGVPPGKTQYFGPGTRLLVL.

At least ten counts were recorded for this clonotype. The rearrangement joins TRBV29-1 to TRBJ2-3; perhaps TRBD1 as D (6 bases). The germline V gene encodes CDR1 SQVTM and CDR2 ANQGSEA. Trimming took 1 base from V and 4 from J, leaving 6 bases between them. The CDR3 sequence is 12 residues long. The chain's CDR3 is CSVEGQADTQYF. In DNA, the CDR3 is TGCAGCGTTGAAGGACAGGCAGATACGCAGTATTTT.

This clonotype showed up many times. The chain recombines TRBV12-3 or TRBV12-4 with TRBJ2-7; 10 bases are a match to TRBD1. J gave up 3 bases and V 5 bases, and 7 bases lay outside the gene matches. The CDR3 has 15 amino acids. In nucleotides, the CDR3 is TGTGCCAGCAGTCCACGGACAGGGGGAGGCTACGAGCAGTACTTC. It encodes CASSPRTGGGYEQYF.

This clonotype was detected ten times or more. This chain joins TRBV7-8 and TRBJ2-7; 7 nucleotides agree with TRBD1. The germline CDR1 and CDR2 sequences are SGHVS and FQNEAQ. V was pared by 2 bases and J by 0 bases, with 13 bases of the junction left unmatched. This CDR3 spans 18 amino acids. The CDR3 DNA is TGTGCCAGCAGCTTAAAGAGGACAGGCGACTCGAGCTCCTACGAGCAGTACTTC. Translating gives CASSLKRTGDSSSYEQYF.

At least ten counts were recorded for this clonotype. The chain combines TRBV20-1 with TRBJ2-1; D gene uncertain. V lost 1 base and J lost 10, with 11 bases in between. Germline CDR1 reads DFQATT; CDR2 reads SNEGSKA (reference sequence). CDR3 length: 12 residues. The CDR3 reads CSARAPVGEQFF. In DNA, the CDR3 is TGCAGTGCTAGAGCGCCGGTCGGGGAGCAGTTCTTC.

This clonotype was detected a few times. This chain joins TRBV7-7 and TRBJ2-7, with 12 nucleotides matching TRBD1. The CDR3 consists of 15 residues. Germline V gives CDR1 SSHAT, CDR2 FNYEAQ (reference sequence). The CDR3 region is CASSTGDRGLYEQYV. The CDR3 nucleotides read TGTGCTAGCAGCACGGGGGACAGGGGGCTGTACGAGCAGTACGTC.